There are a few counts of the clone carrying this T cell receptor beta chain. The data originate from a study of blood T cell repertoires in COVID-19. Study at large: Samples of COVID-19 (acute and convalescent) were obtained from the United States, Italy and Spain.

As originally analysed: It was from reference gene primer amplification that nucleated cell counts were estimated. Using immunoSEQ multiplex PCR, the repertoire was profiled, and TCRdb retains in-frame clones only, with some absent. That table gives V, J and clone size, and the DNA gave D and trimming. Of a few hundred thousand clones detected, roughly 86% appear once; the ten largest clones hold approximately 2.9%. Germline V gives CDR1 MNHEY, CDR2 SVGAGI. V was clipped by 6 bases and J by 4 bases; unmatched bases: 7. CDR3 length: 15 residues. The chain carries TRBV6-5 and TRBJ2-3, with 10 positions matching TRBD2. This TCR derives from a man between 60 and 75 years old with acute or convalescent COVID-19. The sequenced material came from peripheral blood. CDR3 in DNA: TGTGCCAGCAGACACGAGCGGGGGGGCCCAGATACGCAGTATTTT. Amino acids: CASRHERGGPDTQYF.